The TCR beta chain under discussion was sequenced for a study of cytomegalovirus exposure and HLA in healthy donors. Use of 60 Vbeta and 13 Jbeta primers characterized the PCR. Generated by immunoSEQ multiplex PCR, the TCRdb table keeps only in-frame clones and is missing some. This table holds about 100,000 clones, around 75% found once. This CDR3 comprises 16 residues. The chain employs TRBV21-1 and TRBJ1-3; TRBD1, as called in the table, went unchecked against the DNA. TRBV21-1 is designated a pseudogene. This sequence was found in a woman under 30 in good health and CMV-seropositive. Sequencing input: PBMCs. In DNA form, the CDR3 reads TGTGCCAGCAGCAAGAGTAGGGGGATTTCTGGAAACACCATATATTTT. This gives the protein CASSKSRGISGNTIYF.